The 18 T cell receptor beta chains below come from one sample, sequenced in a study of T cell clonality in common variable immunodeficiency. Clones were sequenced by immunoSEQ multiplex PCR, and TCRdb holds only the in-frame ones, with some missing. The record shows about 28,000 clones for this sample, with no singletons present. Study-level results: Reportedly, TCR beta sequences from common variable immunodeficiency showed fewer deletions and N-nucleotide insertions.

Antigens of these TCRs are unknown. The specimen sequenced was peripheral blood mononuclear cells. All receptors derive from a human donor with common variable immunodeficiency.

This clone was observed at least ten times. The read ends 3 residues before the CDR3 terminus; that terminus is restored from the germline J gene. The chain uses TRBV5-1 and TRBJ2-3; 9 nucleotides line up with TRBD1. Germline V gene data show CDR1 as SGHRS and CDR2 as YFSETQ. The CDR3 runs to 16 residues. The V and J ends lost 2 bases and 3 bases, in that order; junction bases with no gene match: 7. CDR3 protein: CASSFGTGIGTDTQYF. CDR3 DNA (partial): TGCGCCAGCAGCTTCGGGACAGGGATTGGAACAGATACG.

This clone has just a few counts. The CDR3 extends 3 residues past the end of the read, so its final part is completed from the germline J gene. This chain links TRBV2 with TRBJ1-4, with D perhaps TRBD1 (5 bases). Germline assignment: CDR1 SNHLY and CDR2 FYNNEI. The germline V and J ends were trimmed by 7 bases and 4 bases, with 19 bases remaining between them. The CDR3 is 16 amino acids. CDR3 in amino acids: CASTPGGGIGNEKLFF. CDR3 DNA, as far as it was read: TGTGCCAGCACCCCGGGCGGGGGTATTGGTAATGAAAAA.

This clone came up many times. The read gets to within 3 residues of the CDR3 end, and the germline J gene fills in the rest. The chain couples TRBV6-1 to TRBJ1-5; tentative D call: TRBD1 (5 bases). Germline V gives CDR1 MNHNS, CDR2 SASEGT. Trimming took 2 bases from V and 0 from J, leaving 14 bases between them. The CDR3 totals 17 residues. CDR3 protein: CASSESEAGYSNQPQHF. The DNA read from the CDR3 is TGTGCCAGCAGTGAATCAGAAGCAGGGTATAGCAATCAGCCC.

As to this clone: The read terminates 3 residues ahead of where the CDR3 ends, so the germline J gene completes it. J is TRBJ2-7 and V is TRBV11-2; 7 positions match TRBD1. Germline V gives CDR1 SGHAT, CDR2 FQNNGV. Germline trimming cut 5 bases from V and 0 bases from J; bases unmatched to any gene: 7. The CDR3 sequence is 15 residues long. CDR3 DNA (partial): TGTGCCAGCAGCCTATACAGGGGTCCCTCCTACGAG. Translating it yields CASSLYRGPSYE. The full CDR3 protein reads CASSLYRGPSYEQYF.

This clone appeared many times. The chain's CDR3 is CASSRSSGATYEQYF. Partial CDR3 DNA: TGTGCCAGCAGCCGTTCTAGCGGGGCCACCTACGAG. The J gene is TRBJ2-7, the V gene TRBV7-2; 9 positions agree with TRBD2. The read terminates 3 residues before the CDR3 end, so the remaining end is supplied by the germline J gene. The CDR3 extends over 15 amino acids. Germline CDR1 is SGHTA and CDR2 is FQGNSA. The trim removed 5 bases at V and 2 bases at J, leaving 7 bases unmatched.

This clone has a count of ten or more. The read falls 3 residues short of the CDR3 end, and the missing part is taken from the germline J gene. The genes are TRBV19 and TRBJ2-7, with 11 bases that match TRBD2. V shed 5 bases, J shed 3 bases, and the junction held 9 bases outside the gene matches. Germline values: CDR1 LNHDA, CDR2 SQIVND (reference sequence). The CDR3 covers 16 residues. The CDR3 spells CASSRTPGLADYEQYF. The covered CDR3 bases are TGTGCCAGTAGTCGTACGCCGGGACTAGCGGACTACGAG.

This clone was counted between two and nine times. The read gets to within 3 residues of the CDR3 end, and the germline J gene fills in the rest. The V and J genes are TRBV19 and TRBJ1-3, with TRBD1 matching over 9 bases. CDR1 is LNHDA, CDR2 SQIVND, per germline (reference sequence). V lost 0 bases and J lost 2; bases outside the gene matches: 14. The CDR3 contains 20 residues. CDR3 DNA, as far as it was read: TGTGCCAGTAGTATAGACGGGGACAGGGAGCTGGTTTATCCTGGAAACACC. Protein sequence: CASSIDGDRELVYPGNT. The whole CDR3 region reads CASSIDGDRELVYPGNTIYF.

This clone was found many times. The sequenced fragment ends 3 residues before the CDR3 boundary, so the rest is inferred from the germline J gene. The rearrangement uses TRBV20-1 and TRBJ2-3; 11 bases agree with TRBD2. The CDR3 loop spans 14 amino acids. J lost 4 bases, V lost 6 bases, and 6 bases had no gene match. CDR1 is DFQATT and CDR2 is SNEGSKA in the germline V gene (reference sequence). This CDR3 reads CSAAHSGGADTQYF. CDR3 DNA, as far as it was read: TGCAGTGCAGCCCATAGCGGGGGGGCAGATACG.

This clone was detected ten times or more. Other nucleotide sequences from this sample produce the same CDR3. The CDR3 loop is CASKGGGWNEQFF. Incomplete CDR3 DNA: TGTGCCAGTAAAGGGGGAGGTTGGAATGAG. The chain links TRBV19 to TRBJ2-1, with D possibly being TRBD1 or TRBD2 (6 bases each). The read ends 3 residues before the CDR3 terminus; that terminus is restored from the germline J gene. Trimming left V 7 bases short and J 7 bases short, with 14 bases between. CDR1 and CDR2 (germline): LNHDA, SQIVND (reference sequence). CDR3 length equals 13 residues. Full variable domain (rest looked up from reference TRBV19 and TRBJ2-1): DGGITQSPKYLFRKEGQNVTLSCEQNLNHDAMYWYRQDPGQGLRLIYYSQIVNDFQKGDIAEGYSVSREKKESFPLTVTSAQKNPTAFYLCASKGGGWNEQFFGPGTRLTVL.

Comments on this clone: The read ends 3 residues early relative to the CDR3; the germline J gene fills the gap. The chain employs TRBV2 and TRBJ2-5; 8 bases line up with TRBD2. Unmatched junction bases numbered 8, after V lost 6 bases and J lost 5 bases. The germline CDR1 and CDR2 sequences are SNHLY and FYNNEI. This CDR3 spans 14 amino acids. The sequenced CDR3 bases are TGTGCCAGCAGGGAAACGGGGGGGGAGGAGACC. Translating it yields CASRETGGEET. The full CDR3 protein is CASRETGGEETQYF.

This clone was counted at least ten times. The read terminates 3 residues ahead of where the CDR3 ends, so the germline J gene completes it. J is TRBJ1-6 and V is TRBV30, with TRBD1 matching 7 bases. The CDR3 length is 15 residues. Germline V gene data show CDR1 as GTSNPN and CDR2 as SVGIG (reference sequence). Trimming took 0 bases from V and 11 from J; bases not matched to a gene: 10. Partial CDR3 DNA: TGTGCCTGGAGTGTAGGAGGGGGCGGCTTAGCACCC. It translates to CAWSVGGGGLAP. In full, the CDR3 reads CAWSVGGGGLAPLHF.

This clone was counted many times. The read terminates 3 residues ahead of where the CDR3 ends, so the germline J gene completes it. This chain uses TRBV20-1 with TRBJ1-5, with 9 bases identical to TRBD1. Trimming at V came to 5 bases and at J to 3 bases, leaving 8 bases not matched to a gene. This CDR3 is 15 amino acids long. The germline gives CDR1 DFQATT, CDR2 SNEGSKA (reference sequence). Incomplete CDR3 DNA: TGCAGTGCTGTCCGGGACAGGGATTTCAATCAGCCC. This translates into CSAVRDRDFNQP. The whole CDR3 region reads CSAVRDRDFNQPQHF.

This clone was seen many times. The read terminates 3 residues before the CDR3 end, so the remaining end is supplied by the germline J gene. This chain connects TRBV19 to TRBJ2-5, with D possibly matching TRBD1 (6 bases). Deletions cut 0 bases from V and 0 bases from J, with 8 bases between. Germline lookup yields CDR1 LNHDA and CDR2 SQIVND (reference sequence). The CDR3 contains 15 residues. The sequenced CDR3 bases are TGTGCCAGTAGTATAGATCGGACAGACCAAGAGACC. This gives the protein CASSIDRTDQET. The entire CDR3 reads CASSIDRTDQETQYF.

In this sample, this clone turned up many times. The read ends 3 residues early relative to the CDR3; the germline J gene fills the gap. The chain uses TRBV20-1 and TRBJ1-4; D is undetermined. Trimming removed 3 bases at V and 5 bases at J, with 10 bases between. Germline loops: CDR1 DFQATT, CDR2 SNEGSKA (reference sequence). CDR3 length: 13 amino acids. The CDR3: CSASSGGNEKLFF. CDR3 DNA (partial): TGCAGTGCTAGTTCGGGTGGAAATGAAAAA.

There are a few counts of this clone. The CDR3 end lies 3 residues beyond the end of the read and is filled in from the germline J gene. The chain has TRBV20-1 and TRBJ1-1; TRBD1 matches at 9 bases. V lost 0 bases to trimming and J lost 6 bases; unmatched junction nucleotides: 5. The CDR3 consists of 14 residues. CDR1 is DFQATT, CDR2 SNEGSKA, per germline (reference sequence). CDR3 protein: CSARDDRTGAEAFF. The DNA read from the CDR3 is TGCAGTGCTAGAGATGACAGGACAGGGGCTGAA.

This clone was observed a few times. The read ends 3 residues before the CDR3 terminus; that terminus is restored from the germline J gene. J is TRBJ1-4 and V is TRBV7-6, with TRBD1 identical over 9 bases. Germline CDR1 reads SGHVS; CDR2 reads FNYEAQ. The CDR3 length is 15 residues. After removal of 4 bases from V and 7 bases from J, the junction contained 7 bases not matched to a gene. The covered CDR3 bases are TGTGCCAGCAGCTCGGGACAGGGAATGGGTGAAAAA. It translates to CASSSGQGMGEK. The full CDR3 protein is CASSSGQGMGEKLFF.

Of note for this clone: The CDR3 is cut off 3 residues early in the read; its end comes from the germline J gene. V and J are TRBV7-2 and TRBJ1-5; 7 bases are a match to TRBD1. CDR3 length equals 14 residues. Losses at the gene ends were 5 bases for V and 9 bases for J; bases not matched to a gene: 10. CDR1 and CDR2 from the germline V gene are SGHTA and FQGNSA. The CDR3: CASSDREGRLPQHF. Incomplete CDR3 DNA: TGTGCCAGCAGCGACAGGGAGGGAAGGTTGCCC.

In the case of this clone: With the read ending 3 residues before the CDR3 end, the germline J gene is used to fill in that end. The rearrangement links TRBV19 to TRBJ2-3; D gene ambiguous. This CDR3 region has 13 residues. Trimming removed 2 bases at V and 4 bases at J, with 7 bases between. The V gene's germline CDR1 is LNHDA and CDR2 SQIVND (reference sequence). This CDR3 reads CASSIPLADTQYF. CDR3 bases read: TGTGCCAGTAGTATACCCCTCGCAGATACG.